This entry concerns a single T cell receptor (beta chain). This clonotype appeared many times. It lacks a known antigen. No base-level quality is on record; no much larger clone is a single base apart. According to the germline V gene, CDR1 reads SGHTA and CDR2 reads FQGNSA. Trimming takes 4 bases from V and 5 bases from J, and the germline ends sit 14 bases apart. The CDR3 covers 14 residues, taking in both the cysteine and the phenylalanine. Left in the record is the CDR3 DNA by itself, 42 bases read in frame from the first base. Library preparation used RT-PCR. Sequencing relied on an Illumina HiSeq 2500. In TCRdb, the public reads were trimmed at Q25 with fastp and aligned with MiXCR, with productive beta chains retained. Rows matching on CDR3 protein sequence are summarized as one entry with the most common DNA and genes. For this sample the table gives more than 550,000 distinct CDR3 sequences, of which roughly 12% were detected only once. 9.5% to 12% of the sample is taken by the ten largest.

The data are from a study of response to subunit inactivated influenza vaccine (dated by TCRdb to the late 2010s). Context from the whole study: Deep quantitative T cell receptor repertoire profiling was used in the study to track responses to a trivalent subunit inactivated influenza vaccine.

Study-level results and caveats: The authors suggested that each seasonal influenza vaccination may recruit only a limited number of new T cells.

These data are also associated with another study on T cells expressing NK-cell markers. The other study reports the following: 5'RACE template switching, by which a universal primer site and unique molecular identifiers were added, was used to make TCR beta cDNA libraries. In sorted CD3+CD56+NKG2C+, CD3+CD56+NKG2C- and CD3+CD56-NKG2C+ T-cell subsets from several donors, TCR beta-chain repertoires were profiled. Seven of the eight sequenced donors were HCMV-seropositive and one was HCMV-seronegative. To restrict sorting to alphabetaTCR-expressing T cells, an anti-gammadeltaTCR antibody was added in several experiments. For roughly six donors, the dominant CD3+CD56+NKG2C+ clonotypes were among the top 10 CD8+ clonotypes and accounted for about 1.0-7.5% of CD8+ T cells. Those dominant clonotypes were again the most abundant among CD3+CD56-NKG2C+ cells in a handful of donors, at roughly 28.3-65%. Whether the expanded NKG2C-expressing T cell clones were specific for HCMV antigens remained unclear. Randomly selected healthy volunteers, three men and five women, were used as the eight sequenced donors. HCMV serostatus was determined by detecting HCMV-specific IgG in serum with a commercial ELISA kit. Peripheral blood mononuclear cells were isolated from blood by Ficoll density gradient centrifugation. Bulk peripheral blood T-cell repertoires were additionally sequenced from unsorted PBMC for six donors. Synthesis of cDNA was primed from the TCR beta constant segment and was followed by two consecutive PCR amplification steps. Sequencing of the libraries produced 2 x 150 bp reads on Illumina HiSeq 2000/2500, MiSeq or NextSeq. MIGEC handled demultiplexing of the reads and grouping by UMI, while MiTCR was used to assemble and quantify clonotypes. To remove erroneous sequences, TCR cDNA sequences were retained only when supported by two or more reads. The tcR package was used for downstream repertoire analysis, and clonotypes were matched across fractions by CDR3 nucleotide sequence plus V segment. VDJmatch was used to annotate antigen specificity against VDJdb, with one amino acid substitution allowed in CDR3.

The sequence derives from a man aged 45-60 years who received an inactivated influenza vaccine. Donor details come from another sample of the same person, matched by shared clones. Source: PBMCs from blood, taken on the day of vaccination. The rearranged segments are TRBV7-2 and TRBJ1-1; TRBD1 is possibly the D segment (5 matching bases). The CDR3 protein sequence reads: CASSSGRGRTEAFF. The DNA is as follows: TGTGCCAGCAGCTCTGGGCGGGGGAGAACTGAAGCTTTCTTT.